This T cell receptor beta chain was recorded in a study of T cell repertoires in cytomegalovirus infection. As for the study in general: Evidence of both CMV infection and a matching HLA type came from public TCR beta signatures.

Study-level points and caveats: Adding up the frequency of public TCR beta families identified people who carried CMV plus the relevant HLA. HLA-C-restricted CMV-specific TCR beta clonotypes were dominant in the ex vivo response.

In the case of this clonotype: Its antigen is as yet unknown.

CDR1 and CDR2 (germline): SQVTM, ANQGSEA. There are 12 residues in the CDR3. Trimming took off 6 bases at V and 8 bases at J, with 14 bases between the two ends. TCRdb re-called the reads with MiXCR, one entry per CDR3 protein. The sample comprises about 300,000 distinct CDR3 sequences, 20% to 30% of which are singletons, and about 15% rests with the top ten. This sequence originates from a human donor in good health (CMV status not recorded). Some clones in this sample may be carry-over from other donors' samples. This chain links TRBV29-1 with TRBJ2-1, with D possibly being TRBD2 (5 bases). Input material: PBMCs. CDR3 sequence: CSVYGNYDEQFF. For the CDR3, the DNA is TGCAGCGTCTACGGGAATTACGATGAGCAGTTCTTC.